Included here is one TCR beta chain sequence, with context. The sample belongs to a study of blood T cell repertoires in COVID-19. Study at large: The samples span acute and convalescent COVID-19 from the United States, Italy and Spain. T cells, B-cell-depleted T cells, or PBMCs provided the cDNA or gDNA that served as material.

How the authors handled the data: Estimation of nucleated cell counts was performed using reference gene primer amplification. The method was immunoSEQ multiplex PCR; TCRdb's version includes in-frame clones alone and lacks a portion of them. The V and J calls and the clone size are those of that table, but D and trimming were determined from the DNA. The data show some 93,000 clones, about 88% seen once. The sequencing sample was made of peripheral blood. The receptor was derived from a woman of 80 years or more with acute or convalescent COVID-19.

CDR3 amino acids: CASSPDHRSGELFF. CDR3 in DNA: TGTGCCAGCTCACCGGATCACAGGTCCGGGGAGCTGTTTTTT. The chain combines TRBV18 with TRBJ2-2, with a tentative D call TRBD1 (5 bases). This CDR3 spans 14 amino acids. CDR1 is KGHSH and CDR2 is LQKENI in the germline V gene. V lost 3 bases and J lost 6, with 11 bases in between.